These T cell receptor beta chains were read from a single sample in a study of CD8 T cells in Susac syndrome. In TCRdb, the immunoSEQ multiplex PCR reads were re-called with MiXCR into one record per CDR3 protein. The sample holds more than 250,000 distinct CDR3 sequences, 92% seen once. The material sequenced was CD4+ T cells from PBMCs. The receptors shown here come from a human donor with multiple sclerosis. CDR3s include the opening cysteine and the closing phenylalanine or tryptophan. The order of the fields is D gene, clone size, J gene, V gene, CDR3 DNA, CDR3 protein. D genes are given only for firm matches. Size tells how often a clone was seen (once, few, many) or the class of an expanded clone, and some rows leave it out.

>TRBD1|once|TRBJ1-2|TRBV12-3/TRBV12-4
TGTGCCAGCAGTTTAGGACAGGGTAGTAACTATGGCTACACCTTC
CASSLGQGSNYGYTF
>TRBD2|.|TRBJ2-5|TRBV7-2
TGTGCCAGCAGCATTAGCGGGAGGGGGGAGACCCAGTACTTC
CASSISGRGETQYF
>TRBD1|.|TRBJ1-2|TRBV20-1
TGCAGTGCTAGAGATTTAATGACAGGGTATACGGGCGATGGCTACACCTTC
CSARDLMTGYTGDGYTF
>.|.|TRBJ2-7|TRBV4-1
TGCGCCAGCAGCCCTCAGGGGCGCATAACCTACGAGCAGTACTTC
CASSPQGRITYEQYF
>.|once|TRBJ1-3|TRBV2
TGTGCCAGCAGATTGACAGTCTCTGGAAACACCATATATTTT
CASRLTVSGNTIYF
>TRBD1|.|TRBJ1-6|TRBV7-2
TGTGCCAGCAGCTCCACGACAGGGGATAATTCACCCCTCCACTTT
CASSSTTGDNSPLHF
>.|.|TRBJ2-2|TRBV20-1
TGCAGTGCTCCTAGCATCTTCGACACCGGGGAGCTGTTTTTT
CSAPSIFDTGELFF
>TRBD1|.|TRBJ1-5|TRBV23-1
TGCGCCAGCAGTCAACGCCGACAGGGAGGTCAGCCCCAGCATTTT
CASSQRRQGGQPQHF
>TRBD1|.|TRBJ1-4|TRBV6-1
TGTGCCAGCAGTGTCGGCAGGGGGTTCACTAATGAAAAACTGTTTTTT
CASSVGRGFTNEKLFF
>.|.|TRBJ2-1|TRBV30
TGTGCCTCCAAACGGGGAAATGAGCAGTTCTTC
CASKRGNEQFF
>.|once|TRBJ2-7|TRBV2
TGTGCCAGCAGTGTTCGCAGGAACCCCTACGAGCAGTACTTC
CASSVRRNPYEQYF
>TRBD1|.|TRBJ2-3|TRBV24-1
TGTGCCACCTCGGACAGGGGCACAGATACGCAGTATTTT
CATSDRGTDTQYF
>.|.|TRBJ2-7|TRBV20-1
TGCAGTGCTACCGAGGGGCTCGAGCAGTACTTC
CSATEGLEQYF
>.|.|TRBJ1-1|TRBV3-1
TGTGCCAGCAGCCCCCGGGGGCTTGCGAACACTGAAGCTTTCTTT
CASSPRGLANTEAFF
>TRBD2|once|TRBJ2-1|TRBV7-2
TGTGCCAGCAGCTTAAGAAGCGGGGGGTCCCTCAGCTACAATGAGCAGTTCTTC
CASSLRSGGSLSYNEQFF
>.|.|TRBJ2-4|TRBV11-3
TGTGCCAGCAGCACGACAACGGGCAAAAACATTCAGTACTTC
CASSTTTGKNIQYF
>.|.|TRBJ1-1|TRBV2
TGTGCCAGCAGTGAATGGGGGACACCGGACACTGAAGCTTTCTTT
CASSEWGTPDTEAFF
>.|.|TRBJ2-5|TRBV20-1
TGCAGTGCTAGAGAGCGGATCCAGACCCAGTACTTC
CSARERIQTQYF
>TRBD1|once|TRBJ1-2|TRBV10-3
TGTGCCATCAGGGGGACAGTCGATACCGGTGGCTACACCTTC
CAIRGTVDTGGYTF
>.|.|TRBJ1-1|TRBV19
TGTGCCAGTAGCCTTCTTACGAACACTGAAGCTTTCTTT
CASSLLTNTEAFF
>TRBD2|.|TRBJ2-7|TRBV29-1
TGCAGCGTTGGCGGGGGGATCTACGAGCAGTACTTC
CSVGGGIYEQYF
>.|.|TRBJ1-1|TRBV5-4
TGTGCCAGCAGCTTGATGACTGAAGCTTTCTTT
CASSLMTEAFF
>.|.|TRBJ2-7|TRBV19
TGTGCCAGTAGTACGGGGGACTTCGCCGCGTACGAGCAGTACTTC
CASSTGDFAAYEQYF
>.|.|TRBJ1-1|TRBV29-1
TGCAGCGTTCAGGATCCCTTTAACGGAGGCACTGAAGCTTTCTTT
CSVQDPFNGGTEAFF